This TCR beta chain came from a study of prognosis after radiotherapy for stage I lung cancer. Two-round multiplex PCR, the amplification method, yielded TCR beta CDR3 from genomic DNA. Each TRBV and TRBJ gene had its own primer in the first PCR round. One entry per CDR3 protein results from TCRdb running MiXCR on the multiplex PCR reads. The sample yields some 56,000 distinct CDR3 sequences, around a quarter seen once. At least ten counts were recorded for this clonotype. This receptor was obtained from a donor aged 50 or older with non-small cell lung cancer. Here the sequenced sample was PBMCs, taken before or after stereotactic body radiation therapy (not recorded which).

The CDR3 spells CASSAGLAGEYF. As DNA, the CDR3 is TGTGCCAGCAGTGCGGGACTAGCGGGGGAGTACTTC. The chain has TRBV28 and TRBJ2-7, with 14 bases identical to TRBD2. This CDR3 comprises 12 residues. Germline V gene sequence: CDR1 MDHEN, CDR2 SYDVKM. Trimming took 5 bases from V and 11 from J; bases not matched to a gene: 2.